A single sample is the source of the 6 T cell receptor beta chains below, sequenced in a study of T-cell memory formation after mild COVID-19 (dated by TCRdb to the early 2020s). The library was produced with 5' RACE. Sequencing took place on an Illumina NovaSeq 6000. TCRdb reanalyzed the raw reads on its own, using fastp at Q25 for trimming and MiXCR for clone calling, and kept in-frame beta chains. Identical CDR3 proteins give one entry, which carries the most common genes and DNA. This sample is represented by 200,000 to 300,000 distinct CDR3 sequences; 15% of them were singletons. 2.1% of the sample rests with the top ten. Source material: PBMCs or a T cell subset sorted from them (not recorded which). The receptors were sampled from an adult woman who had mild COVID-19 (a few samples of this study predate the infection). The sample titles of this study are shuffled in the database, so cell type and time point are left out; the donor was told from shared clones.

The chain links TRBV18 to TRBJ1-1; 7 positions match TRBD1. This CDR3 spans 14 amino acids. V dropped 3 bases and J dropped 4; count of bases not matched to a gene: 5. CDR1 and CDR2 (germline): KGHSH, LQKENI. The CDR3 region has the DNA TGTGCCAGCTCACCGAGGGGGCAACTCACTGAAGCTTTCTTT. This gives the protein CASSPRGQLTEAFF. Looking up the rest from reference TRBV18 and TRBJ1-1 gives the full variable domain: NAGVMQNPRHLVRRRGQEARLRCSPMKGHSHVYWYRQLPEEGLKFMVYLQKENIIDESGMPKERFSAEFPKEGPSILRIQQVVRGDSAAYFCASSPRGQLTEAFFGQGTRLTVV.

There are a few counts of this clonotype. The chain employs TRBV7-6 and TRBJ2-2; 7 nucleotides match TRBD1. With 4 bases clipped from V and 8 bases from J, the junction kept 4 bases outside the gene matches. The CDR3 is made up of 13 amino acids. Germline V CDR1 and CDR2: SGHVS, FNYEAQ. The CDR3 reads CASSYRGTGELFF. The CDR3 DNA sequence: TGTGCCAGCAGCTACAGGGGCACAGGGGAGCTGTTTTTT.

V is TRBV20-1 and J is TRBJ2-1, with D maybe TRBD1 (5 bases). In germline, CDR1 is DFQATT, CDR2 SNEGSKA (reference sequence). The CDR3 spans 16 residues. V was clipped by 0 bases and J by 3 bases, with 15 bases between them. The CDR3 DNA follows: TGCAGTGCTAGAGATATGCAGGGCAACCTCTACAATGAGCAGTTCTTC. Translated, it gives CSARDMQGNLYNEQFF.

This clonotype was found many times. This chain joins TRBV29-1 and TRBJ2-1; perhaps TRBD1 as D (6 bases). V was clipped by 6 bases and J by 6 bases, with 12 bases between them. Germline V gene data show CDR1 as SQVTM and CDR2 as ANQGSEA. The CDR3 spans 12 residues. The DNA of the CDR3 is TGCAGCGTCAACAGGGAGATCAATGAGCAGTTCTTC. Translation gives CSVNREINEQFF.

This rearrangement joins TRBV12-3 or TRBV12-4 to TRBJ1-2, with D perhaps matching TRBD1 (6 bases). The CDR3 is 15 residues long. The V end was cut by 8 bases, the J end by 6 bases, with 22 bases between. CDR3 sequence (DNA): TGTGCCAGCGGATCTAATACAGGGCTGCAAGATGGCTACACCTTC. Protein product: CASGSNTGLQDGYTF.

This clonotype came up a few times. This chain uses TRBV12-3 or TRBV12-4 with TRBJ2-1; D is uncertain. The CDR3 extends over 15 amino acids. Trimming removed 0 bases from V and 5 bases from J, with 11 bases in between. DNA for the CDR3: TGTGCCAGCAGTTTAGCTGGCCTAGTCAACAATGAGCAGTTCTTC. Translating it yields CASSLAGLVNNEQFF.